The 5 T cell receptor beta chains below all came from one sample that was sequenced in a study of PD-1 blockade in classical Hodgkin lymphoma. The time point was: cycle 4 day 1 (C4D1), after six to seven weeks of nivolumab. Following autologous stem cell transplantation, relapse occurred in every patient, and exposure to brentuximab vedotin varied. Using immunoSEQ multiplex PCR, the repertoire was profiled, and TCRdb retains in-frame clones only, with some absent. The sample consists of around 60,000 clones, just over 90% of them appearing once. The material sequenced was peripheral blood mononuclear cells (PBMCs), taken before the fourth cycle of nivolumab. These receptors were taken from a human donor with classical Hodgkin lymphoma.

The chain carries TRBV18 and TRBJ2-5; weak D call: TRBD1 (6 bases). From germline, CDR1 is KGHSH and CDR2 LQKENI. V dropped 3 bases and J dropped 5 bases, with 19 bases sitting between them. This CDR3 is 16 amino acids long. CDR3 DNA sequence: TGTGCCAGCTCACCCCGCCCGCTACAGGGTGGGGAGACCCAGTACTTC. Its translation is CASSPRPLQGGETQYF.

J is TRBJ2-1 and V is TRBV10-1; 9 bases are a match to TRBD2. Germline assignment: CDR1 WNHNN and CDR2 SYGVQD (reference sequence). V was clipped by 4 bases and J by 9 bases; unmatched bases: 4. The CDR3 runs 13 residues. The DNA of the CDR3 is TGCGCCAGCAGTGTACTAGCGGGCAGTGAGCAGTTCTTC. The encoded protein is CASSVLAGSEQFF.

This clone appeared a single time. The CDR3 is CASSLLGLEQFF. The CDR3 coding sequence is TGCGCCAGCAGCTTGCTAGGACTTGAGCAGTTCTTC. This chain joins TRBV5-1 and TRBJ2-1; possible D gene TRBD2, 5 bases. Germline V gene data show CDR1 as SGHRS and CDR2 as YFSETQ. V was cut by 1 base and J by 9 bases, with 8 bases left in between. The CDR3 length is 12 residues.

V gene TRBV6-1 combines with J gene TRBJ2-1; TRBD2 agrees at 9 bases. There are 18 residues in the CDR3. With V trimmed by 2 bases and J by 4 bases, 12 bases remained unmatched. From germline, CDR1 is MNHNS and CDR2 SASEGT. The CDR3 DNA sequence: TGTGCCAGCAGTGAACTAGCGGGACTTTTGGGATTATACAATGAGCAGTTCTTC. It yields the protein CASSELAGLLGLYNEQFF.

This chain joins TRBV4-1 and TRBJ2-3, with TRBD2 matching over 7 bases. The germline V gene encodes CDR1 MGHRA and CDR2 YSYEKL. The CDR3 sequence is 18 residues long. V trimming: 0 bases; J trimming: 4 bases; junction bases outside the gene matches: 13. CDR3 DNA sequence: TGCGCCAGCAGCCAAGATCCGGCCGGGACTAAAGCTGCAGATACGCAGTATTTT. Its translation: CASSQDPAGTKAADTQYF.